Below, 30 T cell receptor beta chains from the same sample are listed, as sequenced in a study of cytomegalovirus exposure and HLA in healthy donors. The PCR was carried out with 60 Vbeta primers and 13 Jbeta primers. Measured with immunoSEQ multiplex PCR; TCRdb has only the in-frame clones, and not every one. The repertoire holds 85,000 to 120,000 clones, 80% to 90% seen once, with 1.5% to 2% in the top ten. The sample taken for sequencing was PBMCs. The receptors derive from a man aged 45 to 65 in good health and CMV-seronegative.

The rearrangement uses TRBV19 and TRBJ2-1; D is possibly TRBD1 (5 bases). Trimming pared 8 bases from V and 4 bases from J, leaving 9 bases between. The CDR3 totals 12 residues. Germline CDR1 and CDR2: LNHDA and SQIVND (reference sequence). The CDR3 loop is CASQGPYNEQFF. DNA for the CDR3: TGTGCCAGTCAGGGCCCATACAATGAGCAGTTCTTC.

This clone has a single count. The chain employs TRBV19 and TRBJ1-3; D is uncertain. The CDR3 spans 13 residues. V was trimmed by 2 bases and J by 1 base, leaving 3 bases between them. Germline values: CDR1 LNHDA, CDR2 SQIVND (reference sequence). The CDR3 DNA follows: TGTGCCAGTAGTATATCATCTGGAAACACCATATATTTT. It translates to CASSISSGNTIYF.

The chain has TRBV6-1 and TRBJ1-2; 9 nucleotides agree with TRBD1. The CDR3 loop spans 12 amino acids. CDR1 MNHNS and CDR2 SASEGT come from the germline V gene. J lost 5 bases, V lost 6 bases, and 1 base had no gene match. CDR3 residues: CASSGTGYGYTF. CDR3 nucleotide sequence: TGTGCCAGCAGCGGGACAGGGTATGGCTACACCTTC.

In this sample, this clone turned up a few times. The gene calls are TRBV5-5 and TRBJ2-2; 10 nucleotides align to TRBD1. The CDR3 length is 15 residues. The V gene's germline CDR1 is SGHKS and CDR2 YYEKEE (reference sequence). V shed 4 bases and J 5 bases; nucleotides not matched to a gene: 5. For the CDR3, the DNA is TGTGCCAGCAGCCCCCGGGACAGGGGAACCGGGGAGCTGTTTTTT. It codes for CASSPRDRGTGELFF.

CDR3: CASSSGQFYEQYV. The CDR3 bases are TGTGCCAGCAGTAGCGGCCAGTTCTACGAGCAGTACGTC. The rearrangement links TRBV2 to TRBJ2-7; weak D call: TRBD2 (5 bases). Per the germline V gene, CDR1 is SNHLY and CDR2 is FYNNEI. V gave up 5 bases and J gave up 3 bases, with 11 bases separating them. The CDR3 length is 13 residues.

In this sample, this clone turned up a few times. The CDR3 loop is CASSWGGETQYF. The DNA for the CDR3 is TGTGCCAGCAGCTGGGGGGGGGAGACCCAGTACTTC. V is TRBV7-9 and J is TRBJ2-5; 7 nucleotides match TRBD2. This CDR3 comprises 12 residues. The germline gives CDR1 SEHNR, CDR2 FQNEAQ (reference sequence). The V and J ends lost 4 bases and 5 bases, in that order; junction bases with no gene match: 1.

V gene TRBV5-5 combines with J gene TRBJ2-7; TRBD2 aligns across 7 bases. The germline V gene encodes CDR1 SGHKS and CDR2 YYEKEE (reference sequence). The V and J ends lost 3 bases and 0 bases, in that order; junction bases with no gene match: 0. The CDR3 runs 13 residues. CDR3 sequence: CASSWGGSYEQYV. The DNA for the CDR3 is TGTGCCAGCAGCTGGGGGGGCTCCTACGAGCAGTACGTC.

This chain joins TRBV27 and TRBJ2-6; D remains ambiguous. The CDR3 is made up of 16 amino acids. Germline values: CDR1 MNHEY, CDR2 SMNVEV (reference sequence). The V end lost 3 bases, the J end lost 2 bases, and 11 bases lay between the germline ends. The CDR3 protein is CASSFIISPGANVLTF. The DNA for the CDR3 is TGTGCCAGCAGTTTTATTATCTCTCCTGGGGCCAACGTCCTGACTTTC.

The rearrangement links TRBV18 to TRBJ2-7; 7 bases are a match to TRBD1. The CDR3 totals 14 residues. Germline V gene sequence: CDR1 KGHSH, CDR2 LQKENI. Trimming cost V 5 bases and J 0 bases; bases outside gene matches: 4. The DNA of the CDR3 is TGTGCCAGCTCATCGACAGGGAGCTCCTACGAGCAGTACTTC. Residues: CASSSTGSSYEQYF.

The chain recombines TRBV5-4 with TRBJ1-6; D not certain. Germline V gene sequence: CDR1 SGHNT, CDR2 YYREEE (reference sequence). V lost 2 bases to trimming and J lost 6 bases, with 9 bases between them. The CDR3 length is 14 residues. The CDR3 coding sequence is TGTGCCAGCAGCTTTGGCGGCCCTAATTCACCCCTCCACTTT. Translation: CASSFGGPNSPLHF.

The chain has TRBV9 and TRBJ1-4, with 7 positions matching TRBD1. The CDR3 has 15 amino acids. The junction had 8 bases not matched to a gene; V was cut back by 4 bases and J by 5 bases. Germline CDR1 and CDR2: SGDLS and YYNGEE. The CDR3 protein is CASSIRGTENEKLFF. For the CDR3, the DNA is TGTGCCAGCAGCATCCGAGGGACAGAGAATGAAAAACTGTTTTTT. The whole variable domain, remainder taken from reference TRBV9 and TRBJ1-4, is DSGVTQTPKHLITATGQRVTLRCSPRSGDLSVYWYQQSLDQGLQFLIQYYNGEERAKGNILERFSAQQFPDLHSELNLSSLELGDSALYFCASSIRGTENEKLFFGSGTQLSVL.

CDR3 sequence: CASSQGTFIEPYEQYF. DNA of the CDR3: TGCGCCAGCAGCCAAGGAACCTTCATAGAGCCCTACGAGCAGTACTTC. This sequence joins TRBV4-1 and TRBJ2-7; D is ambiguous. CDR1 MGHRA and CDR2 YSYEKL come from the germline V gene. The CDR3 totals 16 residues. V lost 1 base to trimming and J lost 2 bases, with 15 bases between them.

On this clone: The junction departs from germline at one end; a sequencing error may be responsible. J is TRBJ1-3 and V is TRBV11-2; unclear D gene. The CDR3 is made up of 14 amino acids. Germline V gene sequence: CDR1 SGHAT, CDR2 FQNNGV. CDR3 coding DNA: TGTGCCAGCACCTTAATGGGAGATGGAGACACCATATATTTT. The encoded protein is CASTLMGDGDTIYF.

The DNA for the CDR3 is TGCGCCAGCATTATGGGGGGGGACACAGATACGCAGTATTTT. Its translation is CASIMGGDTDTQYF. The V and J genes are TRBV5-1 and TRBJ2-3; 7 bases align to TRBD2. The CDR3 spans 14 residues. With 6 bases clipped from V and 2 bases from J, the junction kept 6 bases outside the gene matches. Germline lookup yields CDR1 SGHRS and CDR2 YFSETQ.

The CDR3 nucleotides read TGTGCCAGCAGCCAAGATAGAACAAACATTCAGTACTTC. It encodes CASSQDRTNIQYF. V gene TRBV4-2 combines with J gene TRBJ2-4; D remains unclear. The CDR3 extends over 13 amino acids. The V and J ends lost 0 bases and 6 bases respectively, with 6 bases between them. The V gene's germline CDR1 is LGHNA and CDR2 YNFKEQ.

The rearrangement uses TRBV5-1 and TRBJ2-3; no clear D gene. From germline, CDR1 is SGHRS and CDR2 YFSETQ. V was trimmed by 4 bases and J by 4 bases, leaving 10 bases between them. This CDR3 is 13 amino acids long. As DNA, the CDR3 is TGCGCCAGCAGCCCCTCGGTCCCAGATACGCAGTATTTT. The encoded protein is CASSPSVPDTQYF.

This clone showed up just a few times. The sample carries other DNA sequences with the same CDR3. V and J are TRBV18 and TRBJ2-5, with 9 bases matching TRBD1. V lost 3 bases and J lost 13; bases outside the gene matches: 12. This CDR3 comprises 14 residues. Looked up from germline, CDR1 is KGHSH and CDR2 is LQKENI. CDR3 nucleotides: TGTGCCAGCTCACCTATACCCGGGACAGGGCTTCTGTACTTC. Protein sequence: CASSPIPGTGLLYF.

The chain combines TRBV9 with TRBJ2-1; 7 bases agree with TRBD2. Per germline, CDR1 SGDLS and CDR2 YYNGEE. The J segment lost 4 bases and the V segment lost 3 bases, leaving 4 bases of the junction unmatched. The CDR3 totals 14 residues. CDR3 coding DNA: TGTGCCAGCAGCGCCTCCGGGGGGTACAATGAGCAGTTCTTC. It yields the protein CASSASGGYNEQFF.

The J gene is TRBJ1-2, the V gene TRBV30, with 7 bases matching TRBD1. The CDR3 extends over 12 amino acids. CDR1 and CDR2 from the germline V gene are GTSNPN and SVGIG (reference sequence). V dropped 5 bases and J dropped 5; count of bases not matched to a gene: 5. The CDR3 region is CAWGGQNYGYTF. The CDR3 nucleotides are TGTGCCTGGGGGGGACAGAATTATGGCTACACCTTC.

The CDR3 is CASSRGGETQYF. The CDR3 DNA follows: TGTGCCAGCAGTCGCGGCGGAGAGACCCAGTACTTC. The chain is built from TRBV6-6 and TRBJ2-5; no firm D call. The CDR3 sequence is 12 residues long. Germline V lookup: CDR1 MNHNY, CDR2 SVGAGI (reference sequence). V dropped 5 bases and J dropped 4 bases, with 8 bases sitting between them.

This clone was counted once. The rearrangement joins TRBV18 to TRBJ1-5; weak D call: TRBD1 (6 bases). Germline CDR1 is KGHSH and CDR2 is LQKENI. The V end was cut by 1 base, the J end by 4 bases, with 11 bases between. This CDR3 region has 15 residues. CDR3 bases: TGTGCCAGCTCACCACAGCGGGGACAAAATCAGCCCCAGCATTTT. Protein product: CASSPQRGQNQPQHF.

J is TRBJ2-3 and V is TRBV28, with D perhaps matching TRBD2 (7 bases). The CDR3 runs 16 residues. Trimming left V 2 bases short and J 2 bases short, with 14 bases between. Germline V gives CDR1 MDHEN, CDR2 SYDVKM. CDR3 nucleotides: TGTGCCAGCAGTTTAGGTGCGGGGGCCTACACAGATACGCAGTATTTT. Amino acid sequence: CASSLGAGAYTDTQYF.

The V and J genes are TRBV5-3 and TRBJ2-5; 7 positions agree with TRBD1. TRBV5-3 qualifies as an ORF whose function is uncertain. The CDR3 is 13 amino acids. Trimming cost V 0 bases and J 4 bases; bases outside gene matches: 0. CDR3: CARSLGQGETQYF. CDR3 sequence (DNA): TGTGCCAGAAGCTTGGGACAGGGAGAGACCCAGTACTTC.

The chain links TRBV2 to TRBJ1-6; TRBD1 might be the D (6 bases). CDR3 size: 15 residues. Trimming took 4 bases from V and 7 from J, leaving 14 bases between them. The V gene's germline CDR1 is SNHLY and CDR2 FYNNEI. CDR3 in amino acids: CASSGRNRENSPLHF. The CDR3 region has the DNA TGTGCCAGCAGTGGTAGGAACAGGGAGAATTCACCCCTCCACTTT.

This chain links TRBV4-1 with TRBJ1-1; D perhaps matches TRBD1 (5 bases). Trimming took off 0 bases at V and 0 bases at J, with 11 bases between the two ends. The CDR3 has 16 amino acids. In germline, CDR1 is MGHRA, CDR2 YSYEKL. The DNA of the CDR3 is TGCGCCAGCAGCCAAGATGATGGGGCCCTGAACACTGAAGCTTTCTTT. This codes for CASSQDDGALNTEAFF.

The rearrangement links TRBV12-5 to TRBJ1-5; no clear D. The CDR3 has 19 amino acids. The V end lost 0 bases, the J end lost 0 bases, and 18 bases lay between the germline ends. The V gene's germline CDR1 is LGHNT and CDR2 FRNRAP. The CDR3 DNA reads as TGTGCTAGTGGTTTGGTCTTAGACGGAGAGCTCTATAGCAATCAGCCCCAGCATTTT. Protein sequence: CASGLVLDGELYSNQPQHF.

V is TRBV10-3 and J is TRBJ1-3; 7 bases are a match to TRBD1. This CDR3 contains 15 residues. Germline CDR1 reads ENHRY; CDR2 reads SYGVKD. J gave up 6 bases and V 6 bases, and 11 bases lay outside the gene matches. The DNA of the CDR3 is TGTGCCATCAGCGACAGGGTGCAGGGGGAAAACACCATATATTTT. Translated: CAISDRVQGENTIYF.

J is TRBJ1-6 and V is TRBV7-2, with 8 nucleotides matching TRBD1. This CDR3 region has 15 residues. The germline V gene has CDR1 SGHTA and CDR2 FQGNSA. Trimming cost V 3 bases and J 14 bases; bases outside gene matches: 12. Here the CDR3 reads CASSLSKTGALALHF. As DNA, the CDR3 is TGTGCCAGCAGCTTGAGCAAGACAGGGGCCCTGGCCCTCCACTTT.

The J gene is TRBJ2-3, the V gene TRBV6-1; TRBD1 agrees at 7 bases. Germline lookup yields CDR1 MNHNS and CDR2 SASEGT. CDR3 length: 13 amino acids. The ends lost 5 bases at V and 3 bases at J; junction bases unmatched: 2. Written as DNA, the CDR3 is TGTGCCAGCAGTCTACAGGGGACAGATACGCAGTATTTT. Translated, it gives CASSLQGTDTQYF.

The V and J genes are TRBV29-1 and TRBJ1-5; TRBD1 is a possible D gene (6 bases). Germline V gives CDR1 SQVTM, CDR2 ANQGSEA. Trimming pared 6 bases from V and 5 bases from J, leaving 14 bases between. The CDR3 length is 13 residues. The CDR3 spells CSVADRFDQPQHF. As DNA, the CDR3 is TGCAGCGTAGCCGACAGGTTCGATCAGCCCCAGCATTTT.